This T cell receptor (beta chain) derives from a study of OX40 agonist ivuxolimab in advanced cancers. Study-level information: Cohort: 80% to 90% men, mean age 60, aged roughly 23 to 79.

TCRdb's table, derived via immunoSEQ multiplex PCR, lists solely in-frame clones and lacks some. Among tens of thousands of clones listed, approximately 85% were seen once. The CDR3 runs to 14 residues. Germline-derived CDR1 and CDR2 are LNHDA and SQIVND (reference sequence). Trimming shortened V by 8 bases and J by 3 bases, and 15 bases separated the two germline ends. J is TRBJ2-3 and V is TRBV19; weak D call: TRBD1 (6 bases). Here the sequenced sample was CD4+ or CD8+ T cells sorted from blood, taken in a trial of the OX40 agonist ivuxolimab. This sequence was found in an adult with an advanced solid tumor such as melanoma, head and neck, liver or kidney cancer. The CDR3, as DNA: TGTGCCAGTTTTTCAGAGGGGGAAACAGATACGCAGTATTTT. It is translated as CASFSEGETDTQYF.